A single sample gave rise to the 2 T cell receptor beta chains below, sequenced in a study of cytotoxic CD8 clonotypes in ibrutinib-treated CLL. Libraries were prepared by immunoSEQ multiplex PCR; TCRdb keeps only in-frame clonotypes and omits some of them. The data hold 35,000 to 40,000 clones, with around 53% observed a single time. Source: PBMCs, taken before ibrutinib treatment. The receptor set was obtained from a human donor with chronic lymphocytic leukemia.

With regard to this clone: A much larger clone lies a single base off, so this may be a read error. CDR3 amino acids: CAASGQGDTEAFF. The CDR3, as DNA: TGTGCCGCCAGTGGACAGGGAGACACTGAAGCTTTCTTT. This chain uses TRBV15 with TRBJ1-1, with 8 bases matching TRBD1. This CDR3 is built from 13 residues. CDR1 and CDR2 (germline): LNHNV, YYDKDF (reference sequence).

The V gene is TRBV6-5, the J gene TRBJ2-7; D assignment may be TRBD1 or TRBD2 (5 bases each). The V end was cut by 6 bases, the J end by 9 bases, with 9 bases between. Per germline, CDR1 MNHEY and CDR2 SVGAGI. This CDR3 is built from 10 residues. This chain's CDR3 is CASRGERQYF. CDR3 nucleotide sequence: TGTGCCAGCAGGGGGGAGAGGCAGTACTTC.